Listed below are T cell receptor beta chains from one sample, sequenced in a study of blood T cell repertoires in COVID-19. Some clones are missing from TCRdb's copy, which holds only in-frame ones; the method was immunoSEQ multiplex PCR. This table holds 400,000 to 500,000 clones, around nine tenths found once. Source material: PBMCs or T cells enriched from blood (not recorded which). These receptor sequences come from a woman in her late teens or twenties who had been exposed to COVID-19. Each CDR3 is given with its conserved first and last residue. The D gene is left open where the match is weak. Clone size is stated in some rows and not others, as once, few, many or a class when expanded.

TRBJ1-4	few	TRBV27	.	CASRAGGTNEKLFF	TGTGCCAGCCGGGCAGGAGGAACTAATGAAAAACTGTTTTTT
TRBJ1-5	few	TRBV19	.	CASREIKQGPGNQPQHF	TGTGCCAGTAGAGAAATCAAACAGGGTCCGGGCAATCAGCCCCAGCATTTT
TRBJ2-1	.	TRBV4-1	TRBD1	CASSQDRAGTGDEQFF	TGCGCCAGCAGCCAAGACAGGGCCGGGACAGGGGATGAGCAGTTCTTC
TRBJ2-1	few	TRBV6-5	TRBD2	CASSPSGGGYNEQFF	TGTGCCAGCAGTCCTAGCGGGGGGGGGTACAATGAGCAGTTCTTC
TRBJ2-5	.	TRBV3-1/TRBV3-2	.	CASSRLLVLPETQYF	TGTGCCAGCAGCAGACTTCTAGTACTTCCAGAGACCCAGTACTTC
TRBJ1-3	.	TRBV15	TRBD1	CATSRDRLITNTIYF	TGTGCCACCAGCCGGGACAGGCTCATTACCAACACCATATATTTT
TRBJ2-7	.	TRBV14	.	CASSLKLGSTTYEQYF	TGTGCCAGCAGCCTAAAGCTGGGTAGCACAACCTACGAGCAGTACTTC
TRBJ1-1	.	TRBV2	TRBD1	CASSYGGTGGTEAFF	TGTGCCAGCAGTTATGGAGGGACAGGGGGCACTGAAGCTTTCTTT
TRBJ2-5	.	TRBV5-1	TRBD2	CASSTSVQETQYF	TGCGCCAGCAGTACTAGCGTCCAAGAGACCCAGTACTTC
TRBJ2-3	.	TRBV18	TRBD2	CASSPSGSSTDTQYF	TGTGCCAGCTCACCTAGCGGGTCTAGCACAGATACGCAGTATTTT
TRBJ2-7	.	TRBV5-1	TRBD2	CASSLGLAGDHEQYF	TGCGCCAGCAGCTTGGGGCTAGCGGGAGACCACGAGCAGTACTTC
TRBJ2-7	.	TRBV3-1/TRBV3-2	.	CASSQPDSKYEQYF	TGTGCCAGCAGCCAACCGGACTCAAAATACGAGCAGTACTTC
TRBJ2-5	.	TRBV5-3	.	CARSLGGPGPQYF	TGTGCCAGAAGCTTGGGAGGGCCCGGGCCCCAGTACTTC
TRBJ1-2	.	TRBV7-3	.	CASSLSPGHGDGYTF	TGTGCCAGCAGCCTCAGCCCGGGACATGGGGATGGCTACACCTTC
TRBJ2-6	few	TRBV5-1	TRBD1	CASSVTGVGANVLTF	TGCGCCAGCAGCGTAACAGGGGTAGGGGCCAACGTCCTGACTTTC
TRBJ2-7	.	TRBV19	.	CASSWSSSYEQYF	TGTGCCAGTAGCTGGTCGAGCTCCTACGAGCAGTACTTC
TRBJ2-7	.	TRBV27	.	CASSSTSAPTPYEQYF	TGTGCCAGCAGTTCTACCTCAGCGCCTACCCCTTACGAGCAGTACTTC
TRBJ1-1	.	TRBV6-5	.	CASSLQLNTEAFF	TGTGCCAGCAGCCTACAGCTGAACACTGAAGCTTTCTTT
TRBJ2-2	.	TRBV14	.	CASRPSGTHTGELFF	TGTGCCAGCAGACCATCCGGGACTCACACCGGGGAGCTGTTTTTT
TRBJ2-1	.	TRBV10-3	TRBD2	CAISESEVAGGGDEQFF	TGTGCCATCAGTGAGTCGGAGGTAGCGGGGGGAGGGGATGAGCAGTTCTTC
TRBJ2-7	.	TRBV2	TRBD1	CASRGQGAGEQYF	TGTGCCAGCAGGGGACAGGGGGCTGGTGAGCAGTACTTC
TRBJ2-1	.	TRBV24-1	.	CATSDALGTIVNEQFF	TGTGCCACCAGTGATGCCCTTGGGACAATAGTGAATGAGCAGTTCTTC
TRBJ2-1	.	TRBV19	TRBD1	CASSMQDRGYNEQFF	TGTGCCAGTAGTATGCAGGACAGGGGCTACAATGAGCAGTTCTTC
TRBJ1-5	.	TRBV6-5	.	CASSYDSAPNQPQHF	TGTGCCAGCAGTTACGACAGCGCCCCTAATCAGCCCCAGCATTTT
TRBJ2-1	few	TRBV6-4	TRBD2	CASGDSSGGSNEQFF	TGTGCCAGCGGGGACTCTAGCGGGGGCTCCAATGAGCAGTTCTTC
TRBJ1-2	.	TRBV4-3	.	CASSQEAGFSYGYTF	TGCGCCAGCAGCCAAGAGGCGGGGTTCAGCTATGGCTACACCTTC
TRBJ2-2	.	TRBV4-1	.	CASSIRQGEVAGELFF	TGCGCCAGCAGCATCCGACAAGGGGAGGTCGCCGGGGAGCTGTTTTTT
TRBJ1-1	.	TRBV6-5	.	CASRSVLNTEAFF	TGTGCCAGCAGGTCGGTTCTGAACACTGAAGCTTTCTTT
TRBJ2-7	.	TRBV30	.	CAWGEQGYEQYF	TGTGCCTGGGGTGAACAGGGCTACGAGCAGTACTTC
TRBJ1-1	.	TRBV28	.	CASSLWEQENTEAFF	TGTGCCAGCAGTTTATGGGAACAGGAGAACACTGAAGCTTTCTTT
TRBJ1-5	.	TRBV13	.	CASSQRGIRNQPQHF	TGTGCCAGCAGCCAAAGGGGGATACGCAATCAGCCCCAGCATTTT
TRBJ2-2	once	TRBV7-2	TRBD2	CASSLPLRTSGVGELFF	TGTGCCAGCAGCTTACCCTTAAGGACTAGCGGGGTAGGGGAGCTGTTTTTT
TRBJ2-7	.	TRBV24-1	TRBD2	CATSAPSGGGAYEQYF	TGTGCCACCAGTGCGCCTAGCGGGGGGGGAGCCTACGAGCAGTACTTC
TRBJ2-7	.	TRBV5-4	TRBD1	CASSHDRASSYEQYF	TGTGCCAGCAGCCATGACAGGGCTTCCTCCTACGAGCAGTACTTC
TRBJ2-3	.	TRBV9	.	CASSSGRGSTDTQYF	TGTGCCAGCAGCTCCGGTCGCGGAAGCACAGATACGCAGTATTTT
TRBJ2-1	.	TRBV5-4	.	CASSLGVLAGNEQFF	TGTGCCAGCAGCTTGGGGGTCCTAGCTGGCAATGAGCAGTTCTTC